This TCR beta chain was recovered during a study of identical twins (dated by TCRdb to between 2015 and 2016). Study-level background: To test whether fetal clonotypes persist, the study used deep sequencing on TCR alpha and beta repertoires from monozygotic twins, unrelated adults of various ages, and cord blood. Replicate twin experiments were performed at different times using different library preparation protocols to rule out contamination. The full study reports these points: The excess sharing between twins in beta out-of-frame sequences was weaker because fewer shared sequences reduced the signal-to-noise ratio. Zero-insertion analyses could be partly confounded by invariant T cells such as MAIT and iNKT, although diverse VJ usage argued against such confounding for most clonotypes. Because the same donors could not be followed over many years, conclusions were based on cross-sectional statistical analysis. Out-of-frame TCR alpha sharing in monozygotic twins was systematically underestimated by recombination models, whereas sharing between unrelated individuals was in agreement with the recombination models. Fewer insertions were carried by abundant cord blood beta clonotypes; a weaker similar trend was observed in young adult naive repertoires, while no such trend was observed in memory repertoires. Compared with coincidental sharing between unrelated individuals, out-of-frame TCR alpha sequences shared between twins had an excess of sequences with low generation probability.

Of note for this clonotype: There is no known antigen for this receptor. No qualities accompany the bases; no much larger clone lies one base away.

The CDR3 spans 15 residues, from the cysteine through the phenylalanine. Just the 45-base CDR3 DNA is kept, in frame starting at base 1. V lost 0 bases and J lost 1 base; the stretch between them is 8 bases long. CDR1 is given as LGHNA and CDR2 as YSLEER, both from the germline V gene. Library preparation used 5' RACE. The sequencing machine was an Illumina HiSeq 2000. A universal primer binding site was added through template switching, and the final cDNA carried a unique molecular identifier so that TCR cDNA molecules could be counted accurately. First-strand cDNA for TCR alpha and beta chains was synthesized from specific primers in the conserved constant-segment region. Each cDNA library was double barcoded, with a SMART-Mk sample barcode plus Illumina barcodes, to control for contamination. TruSeq adapter sequences along with Illumina sample barcodes were introduced in two successive PCR steps. The Illumina HiSeq platform was used with custom primers to sequence TCR alpha and beta cDNA libraries. The original pipeline was this. Unique molecular identifiers were extracted from raw reads with MiGEC, and CDR3 positions were determined with MiXCR. Recombination models were inferred per individual with the repgenHMM and IGoR tools using an EM algorithm. Shared clonotype analysis was performed with the tcR package in R, normalizing sharing by the product of cloneset sizes. Out-of-frame nonproductive sequences were analyzed to study raw recombination free of thymic and clonal selection effects. TCRdb trimmed the raw reads at Q25, called clones with MiXCR and kept productive beta chains. Identical CDR3 protein sequences are pooled into one entry, listed with their most common genes and DNA. The authors' filters were not applied to this entry. The sample includes around 490,000 distinct CDR3 sequences, with roughly an eighth observed a single time. About 1% of the sample comes from the top ten.

Every donor in the study was a healthy Caucasian. The twin cohort consisted of three pairs of female monozygotic twins, all aged roughly 18 to 29 years. Positive isolation kits from Invitrogen were used to isolate CD4+ and CD8+ T cell populations. This sample was shared with a second study, whose subject was yellow fever vaccine responses in identical twins. As the second study states: According to the authors, the vaccine-induced T cell response in identical twins seemed to be partly convergent and partly specific to each individual. In the study, vaccine-responding T cell clones were precisely tracked in identical twins.

Material: CD4+ T cells sorted from blood. The chain was built from TRBV4-3 and TRBJ2-3; the D gene is possibly TRBD2, with 5 bases matching. The receptor comes from a woman younger than 35 in good health. In nucleotides, the sequence is TGCGCCAGCAGCCAAGAATATAGCGGCACAGATACGCAGTATTTT. Protein translation: CASSQEYSGTDTQYF.